The source of this TCR beta chain is a study of CD8 T cells in Susac syndrome (dated by TCRdb to the late 2010s). At the level of the whole study: Whether CD8+ T cell activation and differentiation in Susac syndrome was antigen driven was tested using repertoire sequencing. CD8+ T cell repertoire clonality was compared between about a dozen healthy donors, approximately 14 Susac syndrome patients and 15 or so multiple sclerosis patients. General findings and caveats noted by the study authors: The study acknowledged that relatively few individuals were included in the TCR sequencing and HLA analysis.

As to this clonotype: The clone's antigen remains unknown. Qualities for individual bases were not recorded, and no much larger clone is one base off.

RNA was extracted using the RNeasy kit, and about 0.45 to 1 microgram was reverse transcribed with random hexamers. TCR beta CDR3 regions were amplified with the immunoSEQ multiplex PCR assay covering 54 Vbeta and 13 Jbeta segments. Bias from PCR amplification was corrected by using a synthetic template baseline for primer optimization and for computational correction. The authors' analysis ran thus. Reads were annotated to V, D and J genes per IMGT and analyzed with immunoSEQ Analyzer, keeping only productive sequences. Clonality was computed as one minus Shannon entropy normalized by log2 of the number of productive unique sequences. Public and private clones were assessed among the 100 most prevalent clones of each patient and control. Susac-specific clones were defined as absent from healthy and MS cohorts, roughly 1,100 published viral clones and other ImmuneACCESS disease sequences. TCRdb reworked the public reads: Q25 trimming with fastp, MiXCR clone assembly, productive beta chains retained. Each entry merges the rows of one CDR3 protein and shows their most common DNA and genes. V and J calls and clone size were set by TCRdb, not the authors. Within this sample are a few hundred thousand distinct CDR3 sequences, with 70% to 90% of them counted one time only. The ten largest account for around 0.21% of the sample.

High-throughput TCR beta sequencing profiled peripheral blood CD8+ and CD4+ T cells from healthy donors, Susac syndrome patients and multiple sclerosis patients. The multiple sclerosis controls were treatment-naive patients whose relapsing-remitting disease, either stable or active, fulfilled the revised McDonald criteria. CD8+ TEMRA cells were enriched by FACS, while bulk CD8+ and CD4+ T cells were purified by magnetic negative isolation. Blood was drawn into EDTA tubes, processed within 24 hours, and PBMCs were isolated by density gradient centrifugation. PBMCs intended for TCR sequencing were frozen in liquid nitrogen and were later thawed in a 37 degrees C water bath. Purity of sorted or isolated CD4+, CD8+ and CD8+ TEMRA cells was at least 90%. V loses 5 bases, J loses 8 bases, and the germline ends lie 21 bases apart. The CDR3, from cysteine to phenylalanine, totals 15 residues. Only the CDR3 DNA is retained, 45 bases long and in frame from the first base. Per the germline V gene (reference sequence), MNHEY is the CDR1 and SMNVEV is the CDR2.

The clonotype was recovered from a human donor with multiple sclerosis. Sequenced sample: CD8+ T cells from PBMCs. The chain is encoded by TRBV27 joined to TRBJ1-2; no D gene call is confident. CDR3 protein: CASSPLPVERKGYTF. The nucleotide sequence is given as TGTGCCAGCAGTCCCCTCCCGGTGGAGCGTAAGGGCTACACCTTC.